This is a list of T cell receptor beta chains from one sample in a study of OX40 agonist ivuxolimab in advanced cancers. Only in-frame clones appear in the TCRdb table, and some are missing; sequencing was by immunoSEQ multiplex PCR. The profile covers some 60,000 clones, with roughly 92% appearing a single time and roughly a sixth taken by the ten largest. The sample here was CD4+ or CD8+ T cells sorted from blood, taken in a trial of the OX40 agonist ivuxolimab. The receptors here all came from an adult with an advanced solid tumor such as melanoma, head and neck, liver or kidney cancer. Both conserved end residues are part of each CDR3. A D gene is named only where the DNA matches it firmly. Some rows mark clone size as missing; the rest say once, few, many or name a class of expanded clone.

clone_size: NA
d_call: NA
j_call: TRBJ1-1
v_call: TRBV7-9
cdr3_nt: TGTGCCAGCAGCTTGCAACGCATAAACACTGAAGCTTTCTTT
cdr3_aa: CASSLQRINTEAFF

clone_size: NA
d_call: NA
j_call: TRBJ2-6
v_call: TRBV27
cdr3_nt: TGTGCCAGCACCGACAGGTTTAGCTCTGGGGCCAACGTCCTGACTTTC
cdr3_aa: CASTDRFSSGANVLTF

clone_size: NA
d_call: TRBD2
j_call: TRBJ2-1
v_call: TRBV6-4
cdr3_nt: TGTGCCAGCAGTGACTCTGCGAAGACTAGCGGGGGACCATACAATGAGCAGTTCTTC
cdr3_aa: CASSDSAKTSGGPYNEQFF

clone_size: once
d_call: NA
j_call: TRBJ1-1
v_call: TRBV6-5
cdr3_nt: TGTGCCAGCAGTGCCCGTTGGACTGAAGCTTTCTTT
cdr3_aa: CASSARWTEAFF

clone_size: NA
d_call: NA
j_call: TRBJ1-2
v_call: TRBV6-1
cdr3_nt: TGTGCCAGCACCGGGGGGGGGAACTATGGCTACACCTTC
cdr3_aa: CASTGGGNYGYTF

clone_size: NA
d_call: NA
j_call: TRBJ2-1
v_call: TRBV9
cdr3_nt: TGTGCCAGCAGCTCTACAGGGCGTGAGCAGTTCTTC
cdr3_aa: CASSSTGREQFF

clone_size: NA
d_call: NA
j_call: TRBJ2-3
v_call: TRBV12-5
cdr3_nt: TGTGCTAGTGGTTTAAACAGGGACTCTAGCACAGATACGCAGTATTTT
cdr3_aa: CASGLNRDSSTDTQYF

clone_size: NA
d_call: NA
j_call: TRBJ2-5
v_call: TRBV2
cdr3_nt: TGTGCCAGCAGTGAAGGGGGCGAGCAAGAGACCCAGTACTTC
cdr3_aa: CASSEGGEQETQYF

clone_size: NA
d_call: NA
j_call: TRBJ1-5
v_call: TRBV19
cdr3_nt: TGTGCCAGTAGTAATATCAATCAGCCCCAGCATTTT
cdr3_aa: CASSNINQPQHF

clone_size: few
d_call: NA
j_call: TRBJ1-2
v_call: TRBV9
cdr3_nt: TGTGCCAGCAGCGTAGCTCCCACGGTACTAGGTGACTATGGCTACACCTTC
cdr3_aa: CASSVAPTVLGDYGYTF

clone_size: NA
d_call: NA
j_call: TRBJ2-5
v_call: TRBV6-1
cdr3_nt: TGTGCCAGCAGGACCCCCGGGACACAGCAAGAGACCCAGTACTTC
cdr3_aa: CASRTPGTQQETQYF

clone_size: NA
d_call: NA
j_call: TRBJ1-1
v_call: TRBV5-5
cdr3_nt: TGTGCCAGCAGCTTGGGAGGAAATGAAGCTTTCTTT
cdr3_aa: CASSLGGNEAFF

clone_size: few
d_call: TRBD1
j_call: TRBJ2-7
v_call: TRBV4-1
cdr3_nt: TGCGCCAGCAGCCGAGACAGGGATCCCACTAACGAGCAGTACTTC
cdr3_aa: CASSRDRDPTNEQYF

clone_size: NA
d_call: NA
j_call: TRBJ2-2
v_call: TRBV9
cdr3_nt: TGTGCCAGCAGCGTAGTGGATCTAGCGAACACCGGGGAGCTGTTTTTT
cdr3_aa: CASSVVDLANTGELFF

clone_size: once
d_call: NA
j_call: TRBJ2-3
v_call: TRBV7-9
cdr3_nt: TGTGCCAGCAGCTTAGGTAGCGGCGTCACGCGGGATACGCAGTATTTT
cdr3_aa: CASSLGSGVTRDTQYF

clone_size: NA
d_call: NA
j_call: TRBJ1-1
v_call: TRBV10-1
cdr3_nt: TGCGCCAGCAGTGACTCCGGGACAACTGAAGCTTTCTTT
cdr3_aa: CASSDSGTTEAFF

clone_size: once
d_call: NA
j_call: TRBJ1-2
v_call: TRBV6-5
cdr3_nt: TGTGCCAGCAGGGCAGGGTGGGCCTATGGCTACACCTTC
cdr3_aa: CASRAGWAYGYTF

clone_size: NA
d_call: NA
j_call: TRBJ2-3
v_call: TRBV5-1
cdr3_nt: TGCGCCAGCAGCTTGGCCGGGACCACAGATACGCAGTATTTT
cdr3_aa: CASSLAGTTDTQYF

clone_size: NA
d_call: NA
j_call: TRBJ2-4
v_call: TRBV6-1
cdr3_nt: TGTGCCAGCAGTGAAGATTTGGGTCAGGGGAGGGTCCTAGAACCTGGTGCCAAAAACATTCAGTACTTC
cdr3_aa: CASSEDLGQGRVLEPGAKNIQYF

clone_size: few
d_call: NA
j_call: TRBJ2-2
v_call: TRBV10-2
cdr3_nt: TGCGCCAGCAGTTCCGTGGGGAGCGGGGAGCTGTTTTTT
cdr3_aa: CASSSVGSGELFF

clone_size: NA
d_call: NA
j_call: TRBJ1-2
v_call: TRBV10-3
cdr3_nt: TGTGCCATCAGTGAATCGACTTACTATGGCTACACCTTC
cdr3_aa: CAISESTYYGYTF

clone_size: NA
d_call: NA
j_call: TRBJ2-4
v_call: TRBV13
cdr3_nt: TGTGCCAGCACAGGGTTTGTGGACAAAAACATTCAGTACTTC
cdr3_aa: CASTGFVDKNIQYF

clone_size: NA
d_call: TRBD2
j_call: TRBJ2-2
v_call: TRBV5-4
cdr3_nt: TGTGCCAGCAGCTTGGGAGGACTAGTCCGGGGCGGGGAGCTGTTTTTT
cdr3_aa: CASSLGGLVRGGELFF

clone_size: NA
d_call: TRBD1
j_call: TRBJ1-4
v_call: TRBV5-4
cdr3_nt: TGTGCCAGCAGCCGGGACAGGGATGAAAAACTGTTTTTT
cdr3_aa: CASSRDRDEKLFF

clone_size: NA
d_call: NA
j_call: TRBJ1-4
v_call: TRBV10-1
cdr3_nt: TGCGCCAGCAGTGAGTCGCTACGGAGCAATGAAAAACTGTTTTTT
cdr3_aa: CASSESLRSNEKLFF

clone_size: NA
d_call: NA
j_call: TRBJ1-1
v_call: TRBV15
cdr3_nt: TGTGCCACCAGCAGACCCGATACAACGAACACTGAAGCTTTCTTT
cdr3_aa: CATSRPDTTNTEAFF

clone_size: NA
d_call: NA
j_call: TRBJ2-1
v_call: TRBV13
cdr3_nt: TGTGCCAGCAGCCTTATGGGGGGAAGAGGCAATGAGCAGTTCTTC
cdr3_aa: CASSLMGGRGNEQFF

clone_size: NA
d_call: NA
j_call: TRBJ1-4
v_call: TRBV11-2
cdr3_nt: TGTGCCAGCAGCTTATTGCGGGGGGAACAGGACGCAACTAATGAAAAACTGTTTTTT
cdr3_aa: CASSLLRGEQDATNEKLFF

clone_size: NA
d_call: NA
j_call: TRBJ2-1
v_call: TRBV27
cdr3_nt: TGTGCCAGCAGTTTATTATCCCCCCCCAATGAGCAGTTCTTC
cdr3_aa: CASSLLSPPNEQFF

clone_size: NA
d_call: NA
j_call: TRBJ2-1
v_call: TRBV5-6
cdr3_nt: TGTGCCAGCAGCTTAGGGGGTGGTGAGCAGTTCTTC
cdr3_aa: CASSLGGGEQFF

clone_size: NA
d_call: NA
j_call: TRBJ2-7
v_call: TRBV19
cdr3_nt: TGTGCCAGTGGGGGACCGCCCTACGAGCAGTACTTC
cdr3_aa: CASGGPPYEQYF

clone_size: NA
d_call: NA
j_call: TRBJ2-1
v_call: TRBV6-5
cdr3_nt: TGTGCCAGCAGTTACGGGCAGTACCCAGACGATGAGCAGTTCTTC
cdr3_aa: CASSYGQYPDDEQFF

clone_size: NA
d_call: NA
j_call: TRBJ2-1
v_call: TRBV29-1
cdr3_nt: TGCAGCGTTGAAGGAGGGGGGAATGAGCAGTTCTTC
cdr3_aa: CSVEGGGNEQFF

clone_size: NA
d_call: NA
j_call: TRBJ2-7
v_call: TRBV4-2
cdr3_nt: TGTGCCAGCAGCCAAGACTATGGTGCGGACGAGCAGTACTTC
cdr3_aa: CASSQDYGADEQYF

clone_size: NA
d_call: TRBD2
j_call: TRBJ2-1
v_call: TRBV6-5
cdr3_nt: TGTGCCAGCAGTTACGGCGGGGGACGTCAGTTCTTC
cdr3_aa: CASSYGGGRQFF

clone_size: NA
d_call: TRBD2
j_call: TRBJ2-7
v_call: TRBV7-3
cdr3_nt: TGTGCCAGCAGCTTAGGGACTAGCCACTCCTACGAGCAGTACTTC
cdr3_aa: CASSLGTSHSYEQYF

clone_size: once
d_call: NA
j_call: TRBJ1-5
v_call: TRBV19
cdr3_nt: TGTGCCAGTAGTATAGAGCCGGGACAGCCCCAGCATTTT
cdr3_aa: CASSIEPGQPQHF

clone_size: NA
d_call: NA
j_call: TRBJ1-2
v_call: TRBV29-1
cdr3_nt: TGCAGCGTTATAGGTGGGGAGGGCTACACCTTC
cdr3_aa: CSVIGGEGYTF

clone_size: NA
d_call: NA
j_call: TRBJ2-2
v_call: TRBV27
cdr3_nt: TGTGCCAGCAGTTTGGGTGGGGGAACCGGGGAGCTGTTTTTT
cdr3_aa: CASSLGGGTGELFF

clone_size: NA
d_call: NA
j_call: TRBJ2-1
v_call: TRBV12-5
cdr3_nt: TGTGCTAGTGGTTTGGCCGGCGCCTCCTACAATGAGCAGTTCTTC
cdr3_aa: CASGLAGASYNEQFF

clone_size: NA
d_call: NA
j_call: TRBJ2-7
v_call: TRBV27
cdr3_nt: TGTGCCAGCAGCCCGTCCTCCTACGAGCAGTACTTC
cdr3_aa: CASSPSSYEQYF

clone_size: NA
d_call: NA
j_call: TRBJ1-2
v_call: TRBV7-9
cdr3_nt: TGTGCCAGCAGCTTAGCAGGGCCCGGCTACTATGGCTACACCTTC
cdr3_aa: CASSLAGPGYYGYTF

clone_size: NA
d_call: NA
j_call: TRBJ1-6
v_call: TRBV28
cdr3_nt: TGTGCCAGCACCCTCTTTAGGCGTTTGGATAATTCACCCCTCCACTTT
cdr3_aa: CASTLFRRLDNSPLHF

clone_size: NA
d_call: TRBD1
j_call: TRBJ2-7
v_call: TRBV2
cdr3_nt: TGTGCCAGCAATCCCCCGGGACAGGGGATCCACGAGCAGTACTTC
cdr3_aa: CASNPPGQGIHEQYF

clone_size: NA
d_call: TRBD2
j_call: TRBJ2-2
v_call: TRBV19
cdr3_nt: TGTGCCAGTAGACGCGGGGGACTAGGGAACACCGGGGAGCTGTTTTTT
cdr3_aa: CASRRGGLGNTGELFF

clone_size: NA
d_call: TRBD1
j_call: TRBJ1-1
v_call: TRBV5-1
cdr3_nt: TGCGCCAGCAGCTTGGACTCAGGGGGGCGCTTCACTGAAGCTTTCTTT
cdr3_aa: CASSLDSGGRFTEAFF

clone_size: NA
d_call: NA
j_call: TRBJ2-3
v_call: TRBV7-2
cdr3_nt: TGTGCCAGCAGCTTAGAATTCCGGGGGGCGGATACGCAGTATTTT
cdr3_aa: CASSLEFRGADTQYF

clone_size: NA
d_call: NA
j_call: TRBJ2-7
v_call: TRBV6-1
cdr3_nt: TGTGCCAGCAGTTACCCCGACGAGCAGTACTTC
cdr3_aa: CASSYPDEQYF